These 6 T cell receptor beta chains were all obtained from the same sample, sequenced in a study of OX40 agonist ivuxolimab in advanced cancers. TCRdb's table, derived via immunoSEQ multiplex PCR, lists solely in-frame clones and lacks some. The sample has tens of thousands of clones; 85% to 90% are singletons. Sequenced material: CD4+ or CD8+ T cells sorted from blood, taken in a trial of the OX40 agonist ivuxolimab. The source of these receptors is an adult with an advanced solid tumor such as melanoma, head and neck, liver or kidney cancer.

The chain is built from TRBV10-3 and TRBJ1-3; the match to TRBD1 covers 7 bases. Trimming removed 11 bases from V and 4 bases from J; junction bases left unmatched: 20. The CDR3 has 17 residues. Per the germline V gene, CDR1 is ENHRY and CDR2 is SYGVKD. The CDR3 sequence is CASRARIQGLSGNTIYF. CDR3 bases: TGTGCCTCCCGGGCGAGAATACAGGGGCTTTCCGGAAACACCATATATTTT.

The CDR3 spells CASSPPGLADNEQFF. DNA of the CDR3: TGTGCCAGCTCACCACCGGGACTAGCGGACAATGAGCAGTTCTTC. The V gene is TRBV18, the J gene TRBJ2-1; TRBD2 matches 11 bases. The J segment lost 5 bases and the V segment lost 0 bases, leaving 0 bases of the junction unmatched. Looked up from germline, CDR1 is KGHSH and CDR2 is LQKENI. This CDR3 contains 15 residues. The full variable domain, its missing parts supplied by reference TRBV18 and TRBJ2-1, is NAGVMQNPRHLVRRRGQEARLRCSPMKGHSHVYWYRQLPEEGLKFMVYLQKENIIDESGMPKERFSAEFPKEGPSILRIQQVVRGDSAAYFCASSPPGLADNEQFFGPGTRLTVL.

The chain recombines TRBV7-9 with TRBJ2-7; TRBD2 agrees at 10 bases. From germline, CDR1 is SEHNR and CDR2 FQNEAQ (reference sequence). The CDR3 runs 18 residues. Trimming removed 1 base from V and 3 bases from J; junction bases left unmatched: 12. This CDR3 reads CASSLGVLAGSSGYEQYF. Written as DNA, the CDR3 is TGTGCCAGCAGCTTAGGTGTACTAGCGGGAAGCAGTGGCTACGAGCAGTACTTC. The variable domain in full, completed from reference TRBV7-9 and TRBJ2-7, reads DTGVSQNPRHKITKRGQNVTFRCDPISEHNRLYWYRQTLGQGPEFLTYFQNEAQLEKSRLLSDRFSAERPKGSFSTLEIQRTEQGDSAMYLCASSLGVLAGSSGYEQYFGPGTRLTVT.

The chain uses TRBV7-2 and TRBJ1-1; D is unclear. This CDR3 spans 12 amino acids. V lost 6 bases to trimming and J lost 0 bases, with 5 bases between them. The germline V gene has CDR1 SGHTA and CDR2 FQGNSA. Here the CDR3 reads CASRTLNTEAFF. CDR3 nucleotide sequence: TGTGCCAGCAGGACATTGAACACTGAAGCTTTCTTT.

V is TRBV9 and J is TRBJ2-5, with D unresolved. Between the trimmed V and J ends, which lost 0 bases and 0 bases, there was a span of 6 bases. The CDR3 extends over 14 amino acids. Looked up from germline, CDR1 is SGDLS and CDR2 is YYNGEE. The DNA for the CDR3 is TGTGCCAGCAGCGTAGGTGGGTACCAAGAGACCCAGTACTTC. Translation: CASSVGGYQETQYF.

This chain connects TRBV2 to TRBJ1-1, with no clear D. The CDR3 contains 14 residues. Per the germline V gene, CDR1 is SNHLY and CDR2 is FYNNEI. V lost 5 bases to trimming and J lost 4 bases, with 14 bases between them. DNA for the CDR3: TGTGCCAGCAGTTTCCTCCCCGGAGGCACTGAAGCTTTCTTT. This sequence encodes CASSFLPGGTEAFF.